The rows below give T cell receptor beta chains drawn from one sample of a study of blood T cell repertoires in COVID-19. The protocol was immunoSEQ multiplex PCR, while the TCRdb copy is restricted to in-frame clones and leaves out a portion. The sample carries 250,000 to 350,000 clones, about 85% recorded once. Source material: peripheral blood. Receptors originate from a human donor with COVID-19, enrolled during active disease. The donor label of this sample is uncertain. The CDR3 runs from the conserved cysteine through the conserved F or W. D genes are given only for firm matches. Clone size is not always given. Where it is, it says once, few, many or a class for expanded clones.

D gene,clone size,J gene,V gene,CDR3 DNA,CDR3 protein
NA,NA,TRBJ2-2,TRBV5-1,TGCGCCAGCTCGGCTAGCGCGGGCACCGGGGAGCTGTTTTTT,CASSASAGTGELFF
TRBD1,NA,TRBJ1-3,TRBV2,TGTGCCAGCAGGGCGGACAGGGAAGGAAACACCATATATTTT,CASRADREGNTIYF
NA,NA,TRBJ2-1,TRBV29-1,TGCAGCGTTGTACTGGGCCGGGGAAGCTCCTACAATGAGCAGTTCTTC,CSVVLGRGSSYNEQFF
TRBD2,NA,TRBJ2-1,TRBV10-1,TGCGCCAGCAGTGAGTCGGGACTAGCGGCCTACAATGAGCAGTTCTTC,CASSESGLAAYNEQFF
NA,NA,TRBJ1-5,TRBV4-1,TGCGCCAGCAGCCCCCGGACAGGCAATCAGCCCCAGCATTTT,CASSPRTGNQPQHF
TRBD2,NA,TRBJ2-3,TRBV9,TGTGCCAGCAGCCCGGGACTAGCCGCAGATACGCAGTATTTT,CASSPGLAADTQYF
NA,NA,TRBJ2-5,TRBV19,TGTGCCAGTAGTATAGGTCCTGGCGGGCAAGAGACCCAGTACTTC,CASSIGPGGQETQYF
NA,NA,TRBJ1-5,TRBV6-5,TGTGCCAGCAGTCTACAGCAGGGGAATCAGCCCCAGCATTTT,CASSLQQGNQPQHF
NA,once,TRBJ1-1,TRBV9,TGTGCCAGCAGCGTCCAAGACAGTTCCCTTGAAGCTTTCTTT,CASSVQDSSLEAFF
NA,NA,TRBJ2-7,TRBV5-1,TGCGCCAGCAGCTCCGACGACGTGGGCGGGTACGAGCAGTACTTC,CASSSDDVGGYEQYF
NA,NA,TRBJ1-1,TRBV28,TGTGCCAGCGGCTCAGGGGAGAACACTGAAGCTTTCTTT,CASGSGENTEAFF
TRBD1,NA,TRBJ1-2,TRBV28,TGTGCCAGCAGTGCCCCGGGACAGGGGGCGAAGGGCTACACCTTC,CASSAPGQGAKGYTF
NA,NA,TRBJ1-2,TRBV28,TGTGCCAGCAGTTTAACAACTAACTATGGCTACACCTTC,CASSLTTNYGYTF
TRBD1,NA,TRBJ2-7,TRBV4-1,TGCGCCAGCAGCCGGGGACAGAACTACGAGCAGTACTTC,CASSRGQNYEQYF
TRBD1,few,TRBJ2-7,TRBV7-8,TGTGCCAGCAGCTCCGACGGGGGACAGGGCTTCTACGAGCAGTACTTC,CASSSDGGQGFYEQYF
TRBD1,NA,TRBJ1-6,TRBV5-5,TGTGCCAGCAGCGTGGACAGGGTTTCACCCCTCCACTTT,CASSVDRVSPLHF
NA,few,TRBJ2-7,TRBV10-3,TGTGCCATCAGTGATTCCTCCAGGCGAGCGGGCTACGAGCAGTACTTC,CAISDSSRRAGYEQYF